The 10 T cell receptor beta chains given below trace back to one sample, sequenced in a study of blood T cell repertoires in COVID-19. Generated by immunoSEQ multiplex PCR, the TCRdb table keeps only in-frame clones and is missing some. In the table there are under 300,000 clones, about 88% of which are singletons. Sample: peripheral blood. The receptor set was obtained from a woman aged 40 to 50 who had recovered from COVID-19.

V and J are TRBV5-1 and TRBJ2-7, with D perhaps TRBD1 (6 bases). Germline V gene lookup returns CDR1 SGHRS and CDR2 YFSETQ. This CDR3 has 14 amino acids. V lost 3 bases, J lost 3 bases, and 13 bases lay in between. The CDR3 region has the DNA TGCGCCAGCAGCTGGGGGTCAGGGGACTACGAGCAGTACTTC. Its protein product is CASSWGSGDYEQYF.

This CDR3 is CASSSDRKNSGNTIYF. For the CDR3, the DNA is TGTGCCAGCAGCTCGGACAGAAAGAACTCTGGAAACACCATATATTTT. The V call is TRBV7-9, the J call TRBJ1-3; D possibly corresponds to TRBD1 (6 bases). V lost 4 bases, J lost 0 bases, and 13 bases lay in between. Germline CDR1 is SEHNR and CDR2 is FQNEAQ (reference sequence). The length of the CDR3 is 16 residues. The full variable domain, in which reference TRBV7-9 and TRBJ1-3 provide the parts outside the CDR3, is DTGVSQNPRHKITKRGQNVTFRCDPISEHNRLYWYRQTLGQGPEFLTYFQNEAQLEKSRLLSDRFSAERPKGSFSTLEIQRTEQGDSAMYLCASSSDRKNSGNTIYFGEGSWLTVV.

This chain joins TRBV7-9 and TRBJ2-1; 8 bases are shared with TRBD1. This CDR3 is built from 14 residues. Germline V lookup: CDR1 SEHNR, CDR2 FQNEAQ (reference sequence). With V trimmed by 6 bases and J by 5 bases, 6 bases remained unmatched. In DNA form, the CDR3 reads TGTGCCAGCAGTCTGTCGACAGGGGACAATGAGCAGTTCTTC. It encodes CASSLSTGDNEQFF.

The chain employs TRBV18 and TRBJ2-1; the match to TRBD1 covers 9 bases. Germline values: CDR1 KGHSH, CDR2 LQKENI. The V gene end was trimmed by 8 bases and the J gene end by 4 bases; junction bases not matched to a gene: 6. This CDR3 region has 14 residues. The CDR3 is CASRPGQGYNEQFF. The CDR3 DNA follows: TGTGCCAGCCGGCCGGGACAGGGATACAATGAGCAGTTCTTC. Complete variable domain (other parts from reference TRBV18 and TRBJ2-1): NAGVMQNPRHLVRRRGQEARLRCSPMKGHSHVYWYRQLPEEGLKFMVYLQKENIIDESGMPKERFSAEFPKEGPSILRIQQVVRGDSAAYFCASRPGQGYNEQFFGPGTRLTVL.

Only one count was recorded for this clone. The chain has TRBV3-1 (or the pseudogene TRBV3-2) and TRBJ2-5; 9 bases fit TRBD2. The CDR3 is made up of 17 amino acids. The germline V gene encodes CDR1 LGHDT and CDR2 YNNKEL (reference sequence). The ends lost 3 bases at V and 5 bases at J; junction bases unmatched: 13. This CDR3 is CASSHPVGRGGLETQYF. The CDR3 nucleotides read TGTGCCAGCAGCCACCCTGTGGGGCGGGGGGGCCTGGAGACCCAGTACTTC.

The gene calls are TRBV29-1 and TRBJ2-7; possibly TRBD1 for D (5 bases). Germline values: CDR1 SQVTM, CDR2 ANQGSEA. CDR3 length: 11 amino acids. Between the trimmed V and J ends, which lost 5 bases and 4 bases, there was a span of 9 bases. In nucleotides, the CDR3 is TGCAGCGTTAGGGGAACTTACGAGCAGTACTTC. This encodes CSVRGTYEQYF.

This rearrangement joins TRBV5-6 to TRBJ1-5, with D possibly TRBD1 on 5 matching bases. The CDR3 has 18 amino acids. Germline CDR1 is SGHDT and CDR2 is YYEEEE. Between the trimmed V and J ends, which lost 2 bases and 6 bases, there was a span of 24 bases. DNA for the CDR3: TGTGCCAGCAGCTTTTATATGCCCGGGGGGGGATTAAGTCAGCCCCAGCATTTT. It encodes CASSFYMPGGGLSQPQHF.

This clone occurred a few times. The chain carries TRBV15 and TRBJ1-5; TRBD1 matches at 7 bases. J was trimmed by 0 bases and V by 3 bases; bases with no gene match: 2. There are 15 residues in the CDR3. CDR1 is LNHNV, CDR2 YYDKDF, per germline (reference sequence). This chain's CDR3 is CATSSGQVSNQPQHF. CDR3 in DNA: TGTGCCACCAGCAGTGGACAGGTTAGCAATCAGCCCCAGCATTTT.

The genes are TRBV28 and TRBJ1-2, with a possible D match to TRBD1 (5 bases). Germline lookup yields CDR1 MDHEN and CDR2 SYDVKM. This CDR3 region has 14 residues. V lost 3 bases and J 8 bases, leaving 16 bases between the germline ends. The CDR3 bases are TGTGCCAGCAGTTTCCCGGCAGGGAAGGACGGCTACACCTTC. Residues: CASSFPAGKDGYTF.

This rearrangement joins TRBV2 to TRBJ1-3; D gene uncertain. V lost 8 bases and J lost 0, with 11 bases in between. CDR3 length: 14 amino acids. Germline CDR1 SNHLY, CDR2 FYNNEI. The CDR3 protein is CASRTEFSGNTIYF. In DNA, the CDR3 is TGTGCCAGCCGAACGGAGTTCTCTGGAAACACCATATATTTT.